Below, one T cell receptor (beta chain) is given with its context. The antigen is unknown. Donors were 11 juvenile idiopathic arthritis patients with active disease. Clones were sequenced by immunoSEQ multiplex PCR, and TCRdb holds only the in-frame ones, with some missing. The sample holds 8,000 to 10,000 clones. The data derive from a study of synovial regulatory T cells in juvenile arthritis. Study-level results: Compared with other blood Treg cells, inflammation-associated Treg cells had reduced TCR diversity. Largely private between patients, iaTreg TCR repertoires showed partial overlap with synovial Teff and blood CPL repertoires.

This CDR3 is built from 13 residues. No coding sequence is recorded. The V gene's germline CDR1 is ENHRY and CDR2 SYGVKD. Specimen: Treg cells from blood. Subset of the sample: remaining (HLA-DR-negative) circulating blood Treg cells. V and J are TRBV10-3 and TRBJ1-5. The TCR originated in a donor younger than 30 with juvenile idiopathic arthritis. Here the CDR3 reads CAISVSPNQPQHF.